The clone carrying this T cell receptor (beta chain) was counted between two and nine times. Its antigen is unidentified. The sample comes from a study of T cell repertoires and HLA-DP antigens. Study details: DNA input averaged approximately 220 ng in sorted CD137+CD4+ and around 1.2 ug in pre-culture CD4+.

Study observations and caveats: Naive and memory CD4+ repertoires were not analysed separately.

The PCR primers covered 54 TRBV and 13 TRBJ segments. Assay: immunoSEQ multiplex PCR; the TCRdb copy retains only in-frame clones and omits some. The sample contains 75,000 to 90,000 clones, 86% of which appear only once. The CDR3 extends over 16 amino acids. Losses at the gene ends were 4 bases for V and 3 bases for J; bases not matched to a gene: 5. Germline V gene data show CDR1 as SGHRS and CDR2 as YFSETQ. The clonotype originates from a man between 50 and 59 years old in good health and CMV-seronegative. This sequence joins TRBV5-1 and TRBJ2-3, with TRBD2 matching 13 bases. The sample consisted of CD4+ T cells from PBMCs. The CDR3 is CASSQPLAGGTDTQYF. The CDR3 DNA reads as TGCGCCAGCAGCCAGCCACTAGCGGGGGGGACAGATACGCAGTATTTT.